Below, one T cell receptor beta chain is given with its context. Its antigen is still unknown. The sample is drawn from a study of T cell responses to AZD1222 COVID-19 vaccine. Findings and caveats of the study: Donors, mostly white British, included more females; clonal diversity was possibly underestimated.

Germline CDR1 is SGHNT and CDR2 is YYREEE (reference sequence). This CDR3 region has 14 residues. Deletions cut 0 bases from V and 7 bases from J, with 13 bases between. Repertoires were generated with immunoSEQ multiplex PCR, while TCRdb's copy carries only in-frame clones and drops some. The sample lists about 150,000 clones, roughly nine tenths occurring once. Specimen: peripheral blood, collected after recovery from COVID-19. The receptor's source is an adult who had recovered from COVID-19. The chain recombines TRBV5-4 with TRBJ1-2; no reliable D call. CDR3 amino acids: CASSLVTSFGGYTF. In DNA, the CDR3 is TGTGCCAGCAGCTTGGTTACGTCCTTTGGTGGCTACACCTTC.